A selection of T cell receptor beta chains follows, all from one sample in a study of blood T cell repertoires in COVID-19. The table came from immunoSEQ multiplex PCR; TCRdb's copy has only in-frame clones and leaves some out. The sample records just over 70,000 clones, under 95% being singletons. Sequencing was done on a sample of peripheral blood. The receptor set was obtained from a human donor in a cohort sampled during active COVID-19. CDR3s include the opening cysteine and the closing phenylalanine or tryptophan. The D gene is left open where the match is weak. For some rows the clone size is stated as once, few or many, or as a class when expanded; others skip it.

v_gene: TRBV4-3; abundance: NA; j_gene: TRBJ1-4; d_gene: NA; CDR3nt: TGCGCCAGCAGCCAAGATCGTTACACATCAACTAATGAAAAACTGTTTTTT; CDR3aa: CASSQDRYTSTNEKLFF
v_gene: TRBV9; abundance: NA; j_gene: TRBJ2-7; d_gene: TRBD1; CDR3nt: TGTGCCAGCAGCGTTCAGGGGGCAGGCGAGCAGTACTTC; CDR3aa: CASSVQGAGEQYF
v_gene: TRBV5-4; abundance: NA; j_gene: TRBJ2-7; d_gene: NA; CDR3nt: TGTGCCAGCAGCTTGGATAGTAACGAGCAGTACTTC; CDR3aa: CASSLDSNEQYF
v_gene: TRBV4-3; abundance: few; j_gene: TRBJ1-4; d_gene: NA; CDR3nt: TGCGCCAGCAGCCCCACGGCGGGGGGGCATGAAAAACTGTTTTTT; CDR3aa: CASSPTAGGHEKLFF
v_gene: TRBV28; abundance: NA; j_gene: TRBJ2-7; d_gene: TRBD1; CDR3nt: TGTGCCAGCAGTTTAGACAGGGTGGCAGGCGAGCAGTACTTC; CDR3aa: CASSLDRVAGEQYF
v_gene: TRBV7-2; abundance: NA; j_gene: TRBJ2-7; d_gene: NA; CDR3nt: TGTGCCAGCAGCTCCTTTGGTCGGTACGAGCAGTACTTC; CDR3aa: CASSSFGRYEQYF
v_gene: TRBV7-2; abundance: NA; j_gene: TRBJ1-2; d_gene: TRBD1; CDR3nt: TGTGCCAGCAGCTCCGGACAGGGAGGGAACTATGGCTACACCTTC; CDR3aa: CASSSGQGGNYGYTF
v_gene: TRBV6-5; abundance: NA; j_gene: TRBJ1-1; d_gene: NA; CDR3nt: TGTGCCAGCAGTTACCTCCGGGCGGGGAAAAACACTGAAGCTTTCTTT; CDR3aa: CASSYLRAGKNTEAFF
v_gene: TRBV27; abundance: once; j_gene: TRBJ1-2; d_gene: TRBD1; CDR3nt: TGTGCCAGCAGTTCCGGGACAGGGGACTATGGCTACACCTTC; CDR3aa: CASSSGTGDYGYTF
v_gene: TRBV4-3; abundance: NA; j_gene: TRBJ1-2; d_gene: NA; CDR3nt: TGCGCCAGCAGCCGGAAAAGTGAGGGTAGCTATGGCTACACCTTC; CDR3aa: CASSRKSEGSYGYTF
v_gene: TRBV29-1; abundance: NA; j_gene: TRBJ2-7; d_gene: NA; CDR3nt: TGCAGCGTTGAAGATGGTAGGGGCGGGATATACGAGCAGTACTTC; CDR3aa: CSVEDGRGGIYEQYF
v_gene: TRBV12-3/TRBV12-4; abundance: NA; j_gene: TRBJ1-1; d_gene: NA; CDR3nt: TGTGCCAGCAGTTTGGGGCGAGAAGCTTTCTTT; CDR3aa: CASSLGREAFF
v_gene: TRBV4-3; abundance: NA; j_gene: TRBJ2-7; d_gene: NA; CDR3nt: TGCGCCAGCAGCCAAGAATATGCCAGGGCCTCCTACGAGCAGTACTTC; CDR3aa: CASSQEYARASYEQYF
v_gene: TRBV5-4; abundance: NA; j_gene: TRBJ2-7; d_gene: NA; CDR3nt: TGTGCCAGCAGCCTGGGAGGTTACGAGCAGTACTTC; CDR3aa: CASSLGGYEQYF